This TCR beta chain was documented in a study of T cell responses to AZD1222 COVID-19 vaccine. Germline CDR1 and CDR2: MDHEN and SYDVKM. This CDR3 region has 14 residues. The V end was cut by 6 bases, the J end by 0 bases, with 9 bases between. On this clone: Antigen unknown.

Notes on the study in general: With dominance at 160-218 and 743-854, vaccine-associated CD4 TCRs spanned spike.

Repertoires were generated with immunoSEQ multiplex PCR, while TCRdb's copy carries only in-frame clones and drops some. The data show some 180,000 clones, more than 85% seen once. The chain combines TRBV28 with TRBJ1-5, with D unclear. The TCR was taken from an adult who received the AZD1222 COVID-19 vaccine. The material sequenced was peripheral blood, taken 28 days after the second AZD1222 dose. CDR3 residues: CASRDFHSNQPQHF. The DNA of the CDR3 is TGTGCCAGCAGGGACTTTCATAGCAATCAGCCCCAGCATTTT.